The clone carrying this T cell receptor beta chain has just a few counts. What it binds is not known. This record belongs to a study of immune cell composition in non-small cell lung cancer. V lost 5 bases, J lost 3 bases, and 2 bases stayed unmatched. In germline, CDR1 is MNHNY, CDR2 SVGAGI (reference sequence). The CDR3 extends over 13 amino acids. Study-wide findings and caveats: Squamous carcinomas (roughly 80%) more often had tumour-associated clones >0.5% than adenocarcinomas (33%). No significant correlation existed between pack-years smoked and tumour clonality.

DNA was extracted from unsorted cell suspensions stored frozen. TCRdb's table, derived via immunoSEQ multiplex PCR, lists solely in-frame clones and lacks some. Of just over 4,000 clones listed, less than 80% were seen once; the top ten hold less than 30%. V usage is TRBV6-6 and J usage is TRBJ2-3; 7 bases are shared with TRBD1. This clonotype originated in a human donor with non-small cell lung cancer. The sample consisted of lung tumor tissue. The CDR3 DNA reads TGTGCCAGCAGTGGGGACAGTACAGATACGCAGTATTTT. Protein product: CASSGDSTDTQYF.